This T cell receptor (beta chain) was captured in a study of cytotoxic CD8 clonotypes in ibrutinib-treated CLL (dated by TCRdb to the early 2020s). About the full investigation: The cohort had about a dozen relapsed/refractory and approximately 15 treatment-naive patients; 17 to 18 were IGHV unmutated. Responses were partial in roughly 24 patients and complete in 2; after median about 5.5 years follow-up, about 14 stayed in remission and roughly twelve progressed. Response samples were obtained after a median of around eleven months of treatment, with a range of roughly 6 to 40 months. An average of 255,043 productive templates and 94,082 productive rearrangements was obtained per sample. Longitudinal samples were obtainable from about 30% of the roughly 90 participants in the trial. Cryopreserved peripheral blood mononuclear cells were obtained before treatment, at response, and at either sustained remission or disease progression.

What the research found in general, with its limitations: Baseline clonality exceeded that of age-matched healthy donors and correlated strongly with circulating CD8+ T-cell counts. Sustained-remission and progressing patients did not have matched sampling times, and lymph node repertoires were not examined. Public clonotypes were rare and either shrank or stayed stable during treatment, and the rise in clonality at ibrutinib response reflected expansion of private clonotypes. At ibrutinib response clonality went up, during sustained remission it held steady, and at progression it dropped back toward baseline.

Concerning this clone: Its binding antigen is unknown. No much larger clonotype is one base removed from it; base qualities were not supplied.

A MiSeq instrument was used for deep resolution sequencing, which targeted depths ranging from 1 in 1 million up to 1 in 200,000 T cells, with coverage averaging 10x for each clonotype. The immunoSEQ hsTCRB Kit was used to generate TCR beta libraries. Processing in the source paper ran as follows. The data were analyzed with ImmunoSEQ Analyzer and ImmunoSEQ Data Assistant, and V, D and J gene assignments followed IMGT definitions. Clonality, which ranges from 0 to 1, was calculated by subtracting the normalized Shannon entropy of productive rearrangement frequencies from one. Only overrepresented clonotypes making up at least 0.05% of each patient's repertoire were included in the public clonotype analysis. Repertoires from about a dozen age-matched healthy donors in immuneACCESS were used as clonality controls. The source is immuneACCESS, and TCRdb retained only in-frame sequences with V and J called. Part of the clones is not carried over; for the studies checked, unresolved V genes explain less than half of this, and the remainder is unexplained. That table furnishes V, J and clone size, whereas the DNA furnished D and trimming. In this sample the table shows nearly 15,000 clones, less than 70% of which occur a single time. The ten largest make up roughly an eighth of the sample.

For TCR beta library preparation, about 2 micrograms of genomic DNA was extracted from cryopreserved PBMCs. High-throughput TCR beta sequencing was performed on longitudinal blood samples from CLL patients receiving ibrutinib monotherapy. The patients took part in an open-label, single-center phase 2 trial of ibrutinib monotherapy. The source is a human donor with chronic lymphocytic leukemia. This sample comprised PBMCs, obtained before ibrutinib treatment.

The nucleotides are TGTGCCAGCACAGGGGGCATAATCAATGAGCAGTTCTTC. Its protein product is CASTGGIINEQFF. The V and J genes are TRBV19 and TRBJ2-1, with TRBD1 matching 9 junction bases. The CDR3 holds 13 amino acids from the cysteine to the phenylalanine. Just the 39-base CDR3 DNA is kept, in frame starting at base 1. For this chain, trimming is 9 bases at the V end and 6 bases at the J end, and the number of junction bases without a gene match is 6. The germline V gene (reference sequence) sets CDR1 to LNHDA and CDR2 to SQIVND. Extended through the reference TRBV19 and TRBJ2-1 proteins, this CDR3 yields the full variable domain: DGGITQSPKYLFRKEGQNVTLSCEQNLNHDAMYWYRQDPGQGLRLIYYSQIVNDFQKGDIAEGYSVSREKKESFPLTVTSAQKNPTAFYLCASTGGIINEQFFGPGTRLTVL.